A single sample is the source of the 20 T cell receptor beta chains below, sequenced in a study of T cells expressing NK-cell markers. TCRdb reworked the 5' RACE reads into one entry per CDR3 protein, no DNA. The specimen's table records about 460,000 distinct CDR3 sequences. The sequenced sample consisted of blood T cells: a sorted CD56 or NKG2C T cell subset, CD4+ or CD8+ T cells, or bulk PBMC T cells (not recorded which). Every receptor here comes from a woman in her forties or fifties in good health.

This chain joins TRBV2 and TRBJ2-1. The CDR3 consists of 13 residues. Germline V gene lookup returns CDR1 SNHLY and CDR2 FYNNEI. CDR3 sequence: CASSGDVNEKQFF.

The chain recombines TRBV20-1 with TRBJ2-3; lacking DNA, the TRBD1 call made by TCRdb goes unchecked. The CDR3 has 15 residues. In germline, CDR1 is DFQATT, CDR2 SNEGSKA (reference sequence). The CDR3 here is CSARDGGLPTDTQYF.

This chain links TRBV20-1 with TRBJ2-5; TCRdb lists TRBD2, though no DNA is available to test this call. CDR1 and CDR2 (germline): DFQATT, SNEGSKA (reference sequence). CDR3 size: 16 residues. Here the CDR3 reads CSATRTSGSIGETQYF.

The chain uses TRBV12-3 or TRBV12-4 and TRBJ2-2; there is no DNA to check the TCRdb D call of TRBD2. The CDR3 sequence is 17 residues long. This CDR3 reads CASSSKVSRWATGELFF.

The chain has TRBV12-3 or TRBV12-4 and TRBJ2-6; with no DNA, the TCRdb D assignment of TRBD2 cannot be verified. The CDR3 has 14 amino acids. The CDR3 here is CASASGAGANVLTF.

This sequence joins TRBV7-9 and TRBJ2-1; TCRdb picks TRBD2, but there is no DNA to check that call. There are 15 residues in the CDR3. CDR1 SEHNR and CDR2 FQNEAQ come from the germline V gene (reference sequence). CDR3 sequence: CASSPQLAGEGEQFF.

The chain is built from TRBV20-1 and TRBJ2-3; the TRBD2 assignment by TCRdb is unverifiable without DNA. The CDR3 extends over 16 amino acids. CDR1 and CDR2 from the germline V gene are DFQATT and SNEGSKA (reference sequence). The CDR3 sequence: CSASHRGRASTDTQYF.

The genes are TRBV4-1 and TRBJ2-1; checking the TCRdb D call of TRBD1 is not possible without DNA. This CDR3 region has 16 residues. The germline V gene has CDR1 MGHRA and CDR2 YSYEKL. This CDR3 reads CASSHVPGDSYNEQFF.

This chain joins TRBV29-1 and TRBJ2-7; TCRdb picks TRBD1, but there is no DNA to check that call. CDR3 length equals 15 residues. CDR1 and CDR2 from the germline V gene are SQVTM and ANQGSEA. CDR3: CSVLKTPGPLYEQYF.

The rearrangement links TRBV3-1 to TRBJ2-5; TCRdb calls TRBD2, which cannot be checked without DNA. The germline gives CDR1 LGHDT, CDR2 YNNKEL (reference sequence). The CDR3 contains 15 residues. This CDR3 is CASSQRAGVQETQYF.

The chain couples TRBV5-6 to TRBJ1-5; TCRdb reports TRBD1, a call that lacks DNA to check it against. CDR3 length: 17 residues. Germline CDR1 SGHDT, CDR2 YYEEEE. This CDR3 reads CASSSGTGVRGNQPQHF.

The chain carries TRBV4-2 and TRBJ1-1. The length of the CDR3 is 11 residues. Germline V gene sequence: CDR1 LGHNA, CDR2 YNFKEQ. CDR3 residues: CASTKGPEAFF.

The chain is built from TRBV20-1 and TRBJ1-5; with no DNA, the TCRdb D assignment of TRBD1 cannot be verified. The CDR3 is 15 residues long. CDR1 is DFQATT, CDR2 SNEGSKA, per germline (reference sequence). CDR3 in amino acids: CSATHATGSGQPQHF.

This rearrangement joins TRBV20-1 to TRBJ1-2; checking the TCRdb D call of TRBD1 is not possible without DNA. Germline V gene data show CDR1 as DFQATT and CDR2 as SNEGSKA (reference sequence). CDR3 length equals 17 residues. The CDR3 region is CSARGGGDIYLEAGYTF.

This chain connects TRBV12-3 or TRBV12-4 to TRBJ2-1; TCRdb's D call of TRBD2 is untestable without DNA. The CDR3 covers 16 residues. The CDR3 reads CASSLIPGLAQNEQFF.

The chain is built from TRBV4-1 and TRBJ2-1; the D call from TCRdb, TRBD2, cannot be confirmed without DNA. The CDR3 loop spans 14 amino acids. In germline, CDR1 is MGHRA, CDR2 YSYEKL. CDR3 protein: CASSQEGLNNEQFF.

The V gene is TRBV7-9, the J gene TRBJ1-1; TCRdb indicates TRBD1, and absent DNA this call remains unverified. The CDR3 has 14 amino acids. CDR1 is SEHNR and CDR2 is FQNEAQ in the germline V gene (reference sequence). This chain's CDR3 is CASSPQGMSTEAFF.

The chain employs TRBV5-1 and TRBJ2-4; as DNA is missing, the TRBD2 call by TCRdb cannot be tested. Germline values: CDR1 SGHRS, CDR2 YFSETQ. The CDR3 is 18 amino acids. This CDR3 reads CASSLGSGTLRTKNIQYF.

J is TRBJ2-7 and V is TRBV7-6; TCRdb gives TRBD1 as the D gene, but with no DNA this cannot be confirmed. Germline CDR1 SGHVS, CDR2 FNYEAQ. The CDR3 runs 12 residues. This chain's CDR3 is CASSPRAGEQYF.

V is TRBV5-1 and J is TRBJ2-1; TCRdb's D call, TRBD2, is unchecked because there is no DNA. Looked up from germline, CDR1 is SGHRS and CDR2 is YFSETQ. The CDR3 loop spans 13 amino acids. The CDR3 protein is CASSLDSPPLPFF.